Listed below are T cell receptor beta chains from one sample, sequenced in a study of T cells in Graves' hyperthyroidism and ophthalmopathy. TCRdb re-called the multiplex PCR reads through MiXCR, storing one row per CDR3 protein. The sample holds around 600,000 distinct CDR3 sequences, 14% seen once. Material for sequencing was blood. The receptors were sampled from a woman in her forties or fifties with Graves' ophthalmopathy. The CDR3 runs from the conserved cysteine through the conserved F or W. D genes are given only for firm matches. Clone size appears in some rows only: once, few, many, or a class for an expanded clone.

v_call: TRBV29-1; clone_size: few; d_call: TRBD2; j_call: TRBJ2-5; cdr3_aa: CSVLTSGQETQYF; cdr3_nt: TGCAGCGTTCTGACTAGCGGACAAGAGACCCAGTACTTC
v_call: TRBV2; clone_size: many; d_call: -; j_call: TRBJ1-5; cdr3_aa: CASGGDNHQPQHF; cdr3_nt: TGTGCCAGCGGCGGGGACAACCATCAGCCCCAGCATTTT
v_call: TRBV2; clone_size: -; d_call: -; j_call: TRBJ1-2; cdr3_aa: CASSEEPGQSNGYTF; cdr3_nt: TGTGCCAGCAGTGAAGAGCCTGGACAGTCTAATGGCTACACCTTC
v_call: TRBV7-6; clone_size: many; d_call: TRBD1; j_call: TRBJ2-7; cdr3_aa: CASSFRPGTGAYEQYF; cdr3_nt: TGTGCCAGCAGCTTTCGCCCCGGGACAGGGGCCTACGAGCAGTACTTC
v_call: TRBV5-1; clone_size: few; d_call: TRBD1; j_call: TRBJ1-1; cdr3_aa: CASRRTGTGNTEAFF; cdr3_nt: TGCGCCAGCAGAAGAACCGGGACAGGTAACACTGAAGCTTTCTTT
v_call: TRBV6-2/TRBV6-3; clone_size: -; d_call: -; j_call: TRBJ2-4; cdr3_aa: CASSYLSGLDIQYF; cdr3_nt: TGTGCCAGCAGTTATTTATCCGGGTTGGACATTCAGTACTTC
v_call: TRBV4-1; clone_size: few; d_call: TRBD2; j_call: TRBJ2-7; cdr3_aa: CASSQESPGTSGRYEQYF; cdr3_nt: TGCGCCAGCAGCCAAGAATCCCCCGGGACTAGCGGGAGATACGAGCAGTACTTC
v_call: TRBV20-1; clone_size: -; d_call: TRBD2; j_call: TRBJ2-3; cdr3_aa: CSASNPFLAGGLPGSTDTQYF; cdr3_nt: TGCAGTGCTAGCAACCCTTTTCTAGCGGGAGGCCTACCGGGGAGCACAGATACGCAGTATTTT
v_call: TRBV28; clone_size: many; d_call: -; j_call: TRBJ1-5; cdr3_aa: CASSLFEGFSNQPQHF; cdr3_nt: TGTGCCAGCAGTTTATTCGAGGGGTTCTCCAATCAGCCCCAGCATTTT
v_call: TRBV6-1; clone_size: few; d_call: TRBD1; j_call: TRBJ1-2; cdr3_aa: CASRLDRDNYGYTF; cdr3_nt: TGTGCCAGCAGACTAGACAGGGACAACTATGGCTACACCTTC
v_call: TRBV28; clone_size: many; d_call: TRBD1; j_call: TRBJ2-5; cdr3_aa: CASSPTGGETQYF; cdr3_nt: TGTGCCAGCAGTCCTACAGGGGGGGAGACCCAGTACTTC
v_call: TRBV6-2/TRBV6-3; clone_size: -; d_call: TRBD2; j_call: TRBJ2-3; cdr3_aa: CASSSPQTSGSTDTQYF; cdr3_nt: TGTGCCAGCAGCTCCCCCCAGACTAGCGGGAGCACAGATACGCAGTATTTT
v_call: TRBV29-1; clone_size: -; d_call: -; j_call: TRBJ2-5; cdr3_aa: CSAISPVSQETQYF; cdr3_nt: TGCAGCGCCATAAGCCCGGTTTCCCAAGAGACCCAGTACTTC
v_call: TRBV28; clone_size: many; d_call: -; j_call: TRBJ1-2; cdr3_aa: CASSWGGSYGYTF; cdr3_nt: TGTGCCAGCAGTTGGGGGGGCTCCTATGGCTACACCTTC
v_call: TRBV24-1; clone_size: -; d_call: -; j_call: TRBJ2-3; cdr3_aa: CATSEKRGSWDTQYF; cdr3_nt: TGTGCCACCAGTGAAAAAAGGGGTTCGTGGGATACGCAGTATTTT
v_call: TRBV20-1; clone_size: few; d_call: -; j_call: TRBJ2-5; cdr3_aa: CSATDRGTQETQYF; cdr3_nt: TGCAGTGCCACCGACAGAGGGACTCAAGAGACCCAGTACTTC
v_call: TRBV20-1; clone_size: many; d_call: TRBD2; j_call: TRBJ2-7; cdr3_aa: CSARAGAGGDSYEQYF; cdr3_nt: TGCAGTGCTAGGGCAGGGGCGGGAGGGGACTCCTACGAGCAGTACTTC
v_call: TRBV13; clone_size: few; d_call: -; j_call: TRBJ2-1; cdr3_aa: CASSPTYLASDEQFF; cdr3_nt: TGTGCCAGCAGCCCTACCTACCTAGCTAGCGATGAGCAGTTCTTC
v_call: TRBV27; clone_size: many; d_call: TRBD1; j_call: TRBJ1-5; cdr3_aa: CASSSGTANQPQHF; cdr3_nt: TGTGCCAGCAGCTCCGGGACAGCGAATCAGCCCCAGCATTTT
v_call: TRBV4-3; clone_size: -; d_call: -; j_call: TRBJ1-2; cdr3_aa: CASSQDTGSNYGYTF; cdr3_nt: TGCGCCAGCAGCCAAGATACGGGTTCTAACTATGGCTACACCTTC
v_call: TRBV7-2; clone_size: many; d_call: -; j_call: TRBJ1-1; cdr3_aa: CASSLRGLSPNTEAFF; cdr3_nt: TGTGCCAGCAGCTTAAGGGGTCTCAGCCCTAACACTGAAGCTTTCTTT
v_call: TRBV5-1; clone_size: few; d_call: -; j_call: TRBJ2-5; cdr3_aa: CASSFVPGEETQYF; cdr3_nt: TGCGCCAGCAGCTTCGTTCCAGGGGAAGAGACCCAGTACTTC
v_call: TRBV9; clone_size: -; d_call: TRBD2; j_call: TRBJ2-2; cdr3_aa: CASRAGGQVGELFF; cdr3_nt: TGTGCCAGCAGAGCGGGAGGGCAGGTCGGGGAGCTGTTTTTT
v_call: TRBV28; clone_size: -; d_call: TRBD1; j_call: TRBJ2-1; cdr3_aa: CASSLRRQGAREQFF; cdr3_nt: TGTGCCAGCAGTTTAAGGAGACAGGGGGCTCGGGAGCAGTTCTTC
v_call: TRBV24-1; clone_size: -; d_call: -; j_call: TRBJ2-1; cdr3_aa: CATSVGINEQFF; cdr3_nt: TGTGCCACCAGTGTTGGGATCAATGAGCAGTTCTTC
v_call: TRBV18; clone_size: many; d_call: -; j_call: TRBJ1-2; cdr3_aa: CASSPDRPYGYTF; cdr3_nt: TGTGCCAGCTCACCCGACAGGCCCTATGGCTACACCTTC
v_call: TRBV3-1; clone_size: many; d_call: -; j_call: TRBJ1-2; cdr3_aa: CASSQEWGSRVYGYTF; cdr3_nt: TGTGCCAGCAGCCAAGAATGGGGCAGTCGGGTCTATGGCTACACCTTC
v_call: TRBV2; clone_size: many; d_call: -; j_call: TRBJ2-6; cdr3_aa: CAIRGGPGANVLTF; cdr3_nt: TGTGCCATCAGAGGGGGACCTGGGGCCAACGTCCTGACTTTC
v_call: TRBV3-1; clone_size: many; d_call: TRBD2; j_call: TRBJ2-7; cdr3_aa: CASSQPTSGRHEQYF; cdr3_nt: TGTGCCAGCAGCCAACCGACTAGCGGGAGGCACGAGCAGTACTTC
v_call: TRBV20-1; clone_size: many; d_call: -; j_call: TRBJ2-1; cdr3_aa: CSARDRRGLDEQFF; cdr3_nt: TGCAGTGCTAGAGATAGGCGGGGGCTGGATGAGCAGTTCTTC
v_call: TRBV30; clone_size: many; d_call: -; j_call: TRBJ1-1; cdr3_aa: CAWSVGRGVNTEAFF; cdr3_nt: TGTGCCTGGAGTGTAGGCAGGGGTGTGAACACTGAAGCTTTCTTT
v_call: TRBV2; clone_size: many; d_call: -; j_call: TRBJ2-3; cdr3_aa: CASRGRTTTDTQYF; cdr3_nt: TGTGCCAGCAGAGGTCGGACTACAACAGATACGCAGTATTTT
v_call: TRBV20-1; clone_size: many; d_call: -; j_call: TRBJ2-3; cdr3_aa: CSATTSFTDTQYF; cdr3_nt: TGCAGTGCCACCACTAGCTTCACAGATACGCAGTATTTT
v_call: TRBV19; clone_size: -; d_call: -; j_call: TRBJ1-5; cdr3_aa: CASRGRLNQPQHF; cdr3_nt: TGTGCCAGTAGAGGACGGTTAAATCAGCCCCAGCATTTT
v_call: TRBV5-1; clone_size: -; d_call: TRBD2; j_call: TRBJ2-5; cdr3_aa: CASSLVPGLAGGPGETQYF; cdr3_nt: TGCGCCAGCAGCTTGGTCCCGGGACTAGCGGGAGGGCCGGGGGAGACCCAGTACTTC
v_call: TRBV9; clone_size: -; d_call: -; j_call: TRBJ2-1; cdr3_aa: CASSVPRNGAYNEQFF; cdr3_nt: TGTGCCAGCAGCGTTCCCCGGAATGGGGCCTACAATGAGCAGTTCTTC
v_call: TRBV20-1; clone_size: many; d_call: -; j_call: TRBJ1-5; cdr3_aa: CSAEGGEENQPQHF; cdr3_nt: TGCAGTGCAGAGGGGGGGGAGGAGAATCAGCCCCAGCATTTT
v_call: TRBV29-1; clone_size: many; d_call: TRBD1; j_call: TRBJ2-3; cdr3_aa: CSLLDRAFTDTQYF; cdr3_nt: TGCAGCCTTTTAGACAGGGCCTTCACAGATACGCAGTATTTT
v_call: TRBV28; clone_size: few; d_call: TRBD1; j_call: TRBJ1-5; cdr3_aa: CASSETGGFQPQHF; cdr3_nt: TGTGCCAGCTCTGAGACAGGGGGTTTTCAGCCCCAGCATTTT
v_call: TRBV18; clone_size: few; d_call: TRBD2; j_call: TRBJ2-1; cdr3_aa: CASSPQAGEYEQCF; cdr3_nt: TGTGCCAGCTCACCACAGGCGGGAGAATATGAGCAGTGCTTC
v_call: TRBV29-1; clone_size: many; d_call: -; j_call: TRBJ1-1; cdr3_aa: CSVDSPTEAFF; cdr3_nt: TGCAGCGTTGATAGCCCAACTGAAGCTTTCTTT
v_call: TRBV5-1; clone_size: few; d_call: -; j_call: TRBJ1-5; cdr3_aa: CASSAQGPNQPQHF; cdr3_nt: TGCGCCAGCAGCGCGCAGGGTCCCAATCAGCCCCAGCATTTT
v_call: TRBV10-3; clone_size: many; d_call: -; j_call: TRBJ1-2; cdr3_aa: CAISEISDSRGGYTF; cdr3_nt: TGTGCCATCAGTGAAATCTCGGACAGCCGGGGTGGCTACACCTTC
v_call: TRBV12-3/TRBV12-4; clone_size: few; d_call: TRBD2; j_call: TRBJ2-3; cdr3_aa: CASIRDYPSTDTQYF; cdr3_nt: TGTGCCAGCATCCGGGACTACCCTAGCACAGATACGCAGTATTTT
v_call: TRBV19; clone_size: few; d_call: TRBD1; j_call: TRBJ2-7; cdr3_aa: CASRPDRASYEQYF; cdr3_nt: TGTGCCAGTAGACCTGACAGGGCTTCCTACGAGCAGTACTTC
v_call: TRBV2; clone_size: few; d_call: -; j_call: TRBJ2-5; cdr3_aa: CASSEKRIGETQYF; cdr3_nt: TGTGCCAGCAGTGAGAAGAGGATTGGAGAGACCCAGTACTTC
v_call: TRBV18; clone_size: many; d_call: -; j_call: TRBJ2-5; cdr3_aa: CASSSMAGGAHEETQYF; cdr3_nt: TGTGCCAGCTCATCGATGGCCGGGGGCGCGCACGAAGAGACCCAGTACTTC
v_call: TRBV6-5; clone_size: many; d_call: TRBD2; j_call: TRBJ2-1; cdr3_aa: CASSESGTSGAEQFF; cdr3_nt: TGTGCCAGCAGTGAGTCCGGGACTAGCGGGGCTGAGCAGTTCTTC
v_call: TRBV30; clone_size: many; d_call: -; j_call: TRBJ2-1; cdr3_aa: CAWSASGIEFF; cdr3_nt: TGTGCCTGGAGTGCGTCGGGAATTGAGTTCTTC
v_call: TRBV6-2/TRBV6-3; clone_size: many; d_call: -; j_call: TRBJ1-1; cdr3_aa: CASRPLYDRVLEAFF; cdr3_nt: TGTGCCAGCAGACCTCTGTATGACCGGGTCCTTGAAGCTTTCTTT
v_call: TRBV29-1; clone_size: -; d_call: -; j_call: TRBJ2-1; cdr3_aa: CSVGGEFEQFF; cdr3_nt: TGCAGCGTTGGGGGTGAGTTTGAGCAGTTCTTC
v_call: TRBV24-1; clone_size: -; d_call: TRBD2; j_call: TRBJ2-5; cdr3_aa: CATSGKLAGEGETQYF; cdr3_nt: TGTGCCACCAGTGGAAAGTTAGCGGGCGAGGGGGAGACCCAGTACTTC